What follows are 23 T cell receptor beta chains derived from one specimen sequenced in a study of blood T cell repertoires in COVID-19. Clones were read by immunoSEQ multiplex PCR, and TCRdb kept only the in-frame ones, dropping some. The sample records fewer than 350,000 clones, 75% to 90% being singletons. Input material: PBMCs or T cells enriched from blood (not recorded which). The receptor source for this set is a man aged 55 to 69 who had recovered from COVID-19.

The chain combines TRBV7-3 with TRBJ2-3; D possibly corresponds to TRBD2 (7 bases). V lost 1 base and J 3 bases, leaving 14 bases between the germline ends. This CDR3 spans 16 amino acids. CDR1 is SGHTA, CDR2 FQGTGA, per germline. DNA for the CDR3: TGTGCCAGCAGCTTAAATGTAGGGGGGGTTACAGATACGCAGTATTTT. Residues: CASSLNVGGVTDTQYF.

This clone was picked up one time. The chain carries TRBV11-1 and TRBJ2-7; D ambiguous. The V gene lost 3 bases and the J gene lost 0 bases, with 12 bases spanning the gap. This CDR3 region has 15 residues. CDR1 SGHAT and CDR2 FQDESV come from the germline V gene (reference sequence). As DNA, the CDR3 is TGTGCCAGCAGCTTTACGTTTTCGAGCTCCTACGAGCAGTACTTC. This translates into CASSFTFSSSYEQYF.

This clone was seen only once. J is TRBJ1-1 and V is TRBV7-3, with 9 bases lining up with TRBD1. J lost 3 bases, V lost 4 bases, and 6 bases had no gene match. The CDR3 is made up of 15 amino acids. Germline values: CDR1 SGHTA, CDR2 FQGTGA. The CDR3 nucleotides read TGTGCCAGCAGCTCACGACAGGGGGGGGACACTGAAGCTTTCTTT. Translation: CASSSRQGGDTEAFF.

This chain joins TRBV21-1 and TRBJ2-7; the D segment call TRBD2 is taken from the table without a DNA check. TRBV21-1 is a known pseudogene. CDR3 length: 17 amino acids. In nucleotides, the CDR3 is TGTGCCAGCACTCCGGGGGAGGGACCCAAAGATTCCTACGAGCAGTACTTC. The encoded protein is CASTPGEGPKDSYEQYF.

The chain carries TRBV28 and TRBJ1-2; no clear D gene. The CDR3 is 11 amino acids. The V gene's germline CDR1 is MDHEN and CDR2 SYDVKM. Trimming shortened V by 8 bases and J by 4 bases, and 8 bases separated the two germline ends. The CDR3 DNA is TGTGCCAGCTGGCATCGCTATGGCTACACCTTC. Translation gives CASWHRYGYTF.

This chain connects TRBV7-6 to TRBJ2-2, with 7 positions matching TRBD2. Per germline, CDR1 SGHVS and CDR2 FNYEAQ. The trim removed 4 bases at V and 10 bases at J, leaving 12 bases unmatched. The CDR3 length is 15 residues. The CDR3 DNA follows: TGTGCCAGCAGCTGGATGGGGGAGGGCCCCGTGGAGCTGTTTTTT. Translated: CASSWMGEGPVELFF.

The CDR3 region is CSVVNTRLAGGSYNEQFF. DNA for the CDR3: TGCAGCGTTGTTAACACTCGACTAGCGGGAGGGTCATACAATGAGCAGTTCTTC. This chain joins TRBV29-1 and TRBJ2-1; 14 nucleotides align to TRBD2. CDR3 size: 18 residues. The V segment lost 4 bases and the J segment 4 bases; nucleotides outside the gene matches: 12. The V gene's germline CDR1 is SQVTM and CDR2 ANQGSEA.

The CDR3 DNA reads as TGTGCCACCAGTGTAACGGGGCGGGGAGATACGCAGTATTTT. It yields the protein CATSVTGRGDTQYF. The gene calls are TRBV24-1 and TRBJ2-3, with D possibly TRBD2 on 6 matching bases. With 5 bases removed from V and 5 bases from J, the gap between germline ends came to 13 bases. The CDR3 covers 14 residues. Germline-derived CDR1 and CDR2 are KGHDR and SFDVKD.

The genes are TRBV14 and TRBJ2-1; D gene ambiguous. The CDR3 length is 15 residues. Germline CDR1 reads SGHDN; CDR2 reads FVKESK. V gave up 11 bases and J gave up 8 bases, with 25 bases separating them. CDR3 protein: CAGYSRSRKGDEQFF. The CDR3, as DNA: TGTGCCGGCTATTCAAGGTCTAGAAAAGGCGATGAGCAGTTCTTC.

The rearrangement uses TRBV2 and TRBJ1-1, with unresolved D. The V gene lost 7 bases and the J gene lost 1 base, with 13 bases spanning the gap. The CDR3 is 14 residues long. Germline V lookup: CDR1 SNHLY, CDR2 FYNNEI. The CDR3 loop is CASTGRLGNTEAFF. CDR3 DNA: TGTGCCAGCACCGGTAGGCTAGGGAACACTGAAGCTTTCTTT.

The gene calls are TRBV19 and TRBJ1-1; D gene uncertain. This CDR3 has 15 amino acids. Germline CDR1 LNHDA, CDR2 SQIVND (reference sequence). The V and J ends lost 9 bases and 0 bases respectively, with 17 bases between them. The DNA of the CDR3 is TGTGCCAGAGTCGGGGTCCACCCCATGAACACTGAAGCTTTCTTT. It codes for CARVGVHPMNTEAFF.

The chain employs TRBV10-3 and TRBJ2-1; 7 bases match TRBD2. Germline V gene data show CDR1 as ENHRY and CDR2 as SYGVKD. There are 15 residues in the CDR3. V trimming: 4 bases; J trimming: 5 bases; junction bases outside the gene matches: 8. CDR3 coding DNA: TGTGCCATCAGTGGCTGGTCTAGCGGTAACAATGAGCAGTTCTTC. It yields the protein CAISGWSSGNNEQFF.

A remark on this clone: This CDR3 is also generated by other DNA sequences in the sample. The chain employs TRBV28 and TRBJ2-7; 8 bases match TRBD1. Trimming took 5 bases from V and 4 from J; bases not matched to a gene: 4. CDR3 length: 13 amino acids. Germline V lookup: CDR1 MDHEN, CDR2 SYDVKM. The CDR3: CASSPGQGYEQYF. In nucleotides, the CDR3 is TGTGCCAGCAGTCCAGGACAGGGTTACGAGCAGTACTTC.

The V gene is TRBV11-2, the J gene TRBJ2-2, with a tentative D call TRBD2 (6 bases). The CDR3 extends over 16 amino acids. V dropped 5 bases and J dropped 7 bases, with 20 bases sitting between them. Germline V gives CDR1 SGHAT, CDR2 FQNNGV. The CDR3 is CASSPQPGLGRGELFF. CDR3 sequence (DNA): TGTGCCAGCAGCCCACAACCGGGACTGGGACGCGGGGAGCTGTTTTTT.

The table lists this clone with a few counts. The chain's CDR3 is CATSVDSMPLYTF. In DNA, the CDR3 is TGTGCCACCAGTGTAGACAGCATGCCACTCTACACCTTC. The V gene is TRBV24-1, the J gene TRBJ1-2, with D tentatively TRBD1 (5 bases). V lost 5 bases and J lost 10, with 16 bases in between. The CDR3 runs 13 residues. The V gene's germline CDR1 is KGHDR and CDR2 SFDVKD.

This clone has a single count. The chain combines TRBV19 with TRBJ2-3; 14 bases map to TRBD2. Unmatched junction bases numbered 10, after V lost 8 bases and J lost 0 bases. This CDR3 region has 18 residues. CDR1 is LNHDA and CDR2 is SQIVND in the germline V gene (reference sequence). This chain's CDR3 is CASSGTSGSNPSTDTQYF. Here the CDR3 DNA reads TGTGCCAGTTCCGGGACTAGCGGGAGTAACCCTAGCACAGATACGCAGTATTTT.

The chain couples TRBV28 to TRBJ2-7; 7 bases fit TRBD2. The CDR3 is made up of 15 amino acids. The J segment lost 6 bases and the V segment lost 6 bases, leaving 14 bases of the junction unmatched. CDR1 and CDR2 (germline): MDHEN, SYDVKM. The DNA for the CDR3 is TGTGCCAGCAGCCGATTTCCGGGAGGTTTAACCGAGCAGTACTTC. It is translated as CASSRFPGGLTEQYF.

The V gene is TRBV10-3, the J gene TRBJ2-2, with D perhaps matching TRBD2 (6 bases). This CDR3 comprises 15 residues. V was trimmed by 2 bases and J by 7 bases, leaving 14 bases between them. CDR1 and CDR2 (germline): ENHRY, SYGVKD. In DNA, the CDR3 is TGTGCCATCAGTGAGATTGCGGGAACTGGCGGGGAGCTGTTTTTT. Protein sequence: CAISEIAGTGGELFF.

V usage is TRBV5-1 and J usage is TRBJ2-1; 7 nucleotides agree with TRBD1. The junction had 4 bases not matched to a gene; V was cut back by 0 bases and J by 4 bases. This CDR3 is built from 15 residues. From germline, CDR1 is SGHRS and CDR2 YFSETQ. DNA for the CDR3: TGCGCCAGCAGCTTGGGAGAGGGGGCGTACAATGAGCAGTTCTTC. Translation: CASSLGEGAYNEQFF.

The chain recombines TRBV2 with TRBJ2-6, with TRBD1 matching 12 bases. The V gene end was trimmed by 6 bases and the J gene end by 0 bases; junction bases not matched to a gene: 6. There are 18 residues in the CDR3. Per the germline V gene, CDR1 is SNHLY and CDR2 is FYNNEI. CDR3 amino acids: CASRIGTGGYSGANVLTF. CDR3 bases: TGTGCCAGCAGGATTGGGACAGGGGGCTACTCTGGGGCCAACGTCCTGACTTTC.

The J gene is TRBJ1-6, the V gene TRBV18; a weak D match, TRBD1 (5 bases). The CDR3 consists of 14 residues. Trimming took off 4 bases at V and 5 bases at J, with 9 bases between the two ends. Germline CDR1 KGHSH, CDR2 LQKENI. The CDR3, as DNA: TGTGCCAGCTCACTTGACAGCGATAATTCACCCCTCCACTTT. Its translation: CASSLDSDNSPLHF.

The chain couples TRBV6-2 or TRBV6-3 to TRBJ2-7, with D perhaps TRBD2 (5 bases). Trimming left V 0 bases short and J 2 bases short, with 14 bases between. Germline V CDR1 and CDR2: MNHEY, SVGEGT. The CDR3 loop spans 16 amino acids. The CDR3 region has the DNA TGTGCCAGCAGTTACTCGATCCTAGCTGGAGCCTACGAGCAGTACTTC. Amino acid sequence: CASSYSILAGAYEQYF.

This sequence joins TRBV28 and TRBJ1-1; D is ambiguous. The V gene's germline CDR1 is MDHEN and CDR2 SYDVKM. With 8 bases removed from V and 0 bases from J, the gap between germline ends came to 13 bases. This CDR3 contains 14 residues. The CDR3 DNA follows: TGTGCCAGCGGGCTTCCTGCCATGAACACTGAAGCTTTCTTT. This translates into CASGLPAMNTEAFF.